This T cell receptor beta chain was profiled in a study of blood T cell repertoires in COVID-19. Study at large: The origin of the acute and convalescent COVID-19 samples was the United States, Italy and Spain. PBMCs, B-cell-depleted T cells, or T cells were the source of the cDNA or gDNA that made up the material.

The authors' processing: How many nucleated cells were present was estimated from reference gene primer amplification. The repertoire was sequenced with immunoSEQ multiplex PCR; TCRdb's copy has only in-frame clones and lacks some. The DNA gave D and trimming, while V, J and clone size come from that table. Of 65,000 to 85,000 clones in the sample, about four fifths were seen once. This sequence was found in a man over 45 with active COVID-19. Source material: peripheral blood.

CDR3 protein: CASSQQGRDQETQYF. CDR3 nucleotide sequence: TGTGCCAGCAGTCAACAAGGCAGGGACCAAGAGACCCAGTACTTC. The chain joins TRBV6-2 or TRBV6-3 to TRBJ2-5; maybe TRBD1 (5 bases). Germline V gene sequence: CDR1 MNHEY, CDR2 SVGEGT. The CDR3 sequence is 15 residues long. Deletions cut 5 bases from V and 0 bases from J, with 13 bases between.